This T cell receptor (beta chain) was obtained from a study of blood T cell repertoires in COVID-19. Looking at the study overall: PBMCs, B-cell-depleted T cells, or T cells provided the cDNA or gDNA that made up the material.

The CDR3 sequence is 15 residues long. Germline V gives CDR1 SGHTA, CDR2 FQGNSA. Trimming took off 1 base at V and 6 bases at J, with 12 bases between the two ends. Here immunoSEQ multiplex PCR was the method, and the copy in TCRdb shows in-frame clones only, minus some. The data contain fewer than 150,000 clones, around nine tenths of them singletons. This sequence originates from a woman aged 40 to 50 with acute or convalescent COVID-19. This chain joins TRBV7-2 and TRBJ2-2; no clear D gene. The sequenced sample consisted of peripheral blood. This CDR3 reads CASSLVARLPGELFF. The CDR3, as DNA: TGTGCCAGCAGCTTAGTCGCGCGGCTGCCCGGGGAGCTGTTTTTT.